This T cell receptor (beta chain) originates from a study of T cell responses to AZD1222 COVID-19 vaccine. Study-wide results and limits: A mostly white British donor set with more females was recruited, and clonal diversity was possibly underestimated. At study baseline, merely several AZD1222 recipients were seropositive.

This clone was found a few times. Its target is not known. This CDR3 region has 15 residues. The germline gives CDR1 MDHEN, CDR2 SYDVKM. V lost 6 bases and J 4 bases, leaving 19 bases between the germline ends. The assay was immunoSEQ multiplex PCR, and TCRdb's table has in-frame clones only and misses some. This sample yields 100,000 to 120,000 clones, of which about 85% are seen a single time; about 3% belongs to the top ten. The sequence derives from an adult in good health. The V call is TRBV28, the J call TRBJ2-7; D is ambiguous. The material sequenced was peripheral blood, taken on day 0 of AZD1222 vaccination. CDR3 region: CASRPTLRLGYEQYF. In nucleotides, the CDR3 is TGTGCCAGCAGGCCAACACTTAGACTGGGTTACGAGCAGTACTTC. The complete variable domain, with remaining parts taken from reference TRBV28 and TRBJ2-7, reads DVKVTQSSRYLVKRTGEKVFLECVQDMDHENMFWYRQDPGLGLRLIYFSYDVKMKEKGDIPEGYSVSREKKERFSLILESASTNQTSMYLCASRPTLRLGYEQYFGPGTRLTVT.